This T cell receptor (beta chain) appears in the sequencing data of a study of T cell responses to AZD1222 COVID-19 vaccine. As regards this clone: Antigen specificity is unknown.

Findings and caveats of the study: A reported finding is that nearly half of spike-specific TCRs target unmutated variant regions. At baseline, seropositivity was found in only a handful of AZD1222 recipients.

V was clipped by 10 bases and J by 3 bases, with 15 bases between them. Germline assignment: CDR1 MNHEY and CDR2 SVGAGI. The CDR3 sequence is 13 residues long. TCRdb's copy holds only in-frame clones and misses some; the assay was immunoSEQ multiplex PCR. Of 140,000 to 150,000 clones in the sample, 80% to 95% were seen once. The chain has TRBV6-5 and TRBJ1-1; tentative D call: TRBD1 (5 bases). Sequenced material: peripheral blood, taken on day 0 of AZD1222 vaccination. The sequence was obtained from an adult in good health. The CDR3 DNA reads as TGTGCCACCAGCCAACTGGGACACACTGAAGCTTTCTTT. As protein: CATSQLGHTEAFF.